This T cell receptor beta chain was obtained from a study of regulatory T cells in long-lasting Graves disease. Time point meaning: persistent/refractory GD, antithyroid drugs over 5 years with positive TRAb. Making the TCR library involved RNA that had been extracted from PBMCs. V shed 3 bases and J 7 bases; nucleotides not matched to a gene: 8. The V gene's germline CDR1 is SGDLS and CDR2 YYNGEE. There are 15 residues in the CDR3. This clonotype has a single count. Through Arm-PCR of CDR3 regions and iRepertoire HTBI primers, TCR beta libraries were built. One entry per CDR3 protein results from TCRdb running MiXCR on the multiplex PCR reads. This repertoire shows about 400,000 distinct CDR3 sequences, around 20% found once; its top ten account for around 20%.

This chain links TRBV9 with TRBJ2-1, with TRBD2 matching 9 bases. The sample consisted of peripheral blood mononuclear cells (PBMCs), taken when the disease was refractory, from a patient treated with antithyroid drugs. This TCR was recovered from a female donor with Graves disease. The CDR3 spells CASSDIAGAGNEQFF. The CDR3 nucleotides read TGTGCCAGCAGCGATATAGCGGGAGCGGGAAATGAGCAGTTCTTC. Combining the CDR3 with reference TRBV9 and TRBJ2-1 gives the whole variable domain DSGVTQTPKHLITATGQRVTLRCSPRSGDLSVYWYQQSLDQGLQFLIQYYNGEERAKGNILERFSAQQFPDLHSELNLSSLELGDSALYFCASSDIAGAGNEQFFGPGTRLTVL.